This T cell receptor (beta chain) was sequenced in a study of control samples from healthy donors and cancer patients (dated by TCRdb to 2018 to 2020). According to the germline V gene (reference sequence), CDR1 reads PRHDT and CDR2 reads FYEKMQ. The CDR3 covers 13 residues, taking in both the cysteine and the phenylalanine. Kept here is only the CDR3 DNA, which spans 39 bases and is read in frame from base 1. A distance of 14 bases separates the germline ends of V and J, which lose 8 bases and 3 bases respectively. The receptor library was made with the immunoSEQ multiplex PCR assay. TCRdb took over this immuneACCESS table, retaining in-frame rearrangements with V and J assigned. Such tables are incomplete; in checked studies, under half of the missing clones stem from an unresolved V gene, and the remainder is unexplained. The sample records 150,000 to 200,000 clones, 85% to 90% of which are singletons. About 12% of the sample rests with the top ten.

Comment on this clone: Its specific antigen is unknown. The record has no base qualities; no much larger clone is one base away.

The chain joins TRBV13 to TRBJ2-7; the D segment is perhaps TRBD1 or TRBD2, each sharing 5 matched bases. Sequencing was done on a sample of blood. This TCR was sampled from a man aged 25 to 45 in good health. The DNA sequence reads TGTGCCAGCGGGACCGCTGACAACTACGAGCAGTACTTC. The resulting protein is CASGTADNYEQYF.